This entry concerns a single T cell receptor beta chain. This record comes from a study of blood T cells in healthy people across ages. The authors ran a second PCR of about 6 to 12 cycles using a sample-barcoded 5' primer and a J-beta primer mix. In TCRdb, the 5' RACE reads were re-called with MiXCR into one record per CDR3 protein. The sample records nearly 800,000 distinct CDR3 sequences, roughly three fifths being singletons. Trimming cost V 1 base and J 1 base, with 13 bases left between them. This CDR3 is 16 amino acids long. Germline loops: CDR1 PRHDT, CDR2 FYEKMQ (reference sequence). The chain has TRBV13 and TRBJ1-1, with D unresolved. The sequenced sample consisted of blood. This sequence was found in a man in his forties or fifties in good health. CDR3 amino acids: CASSLVIEHTNTEAFF. As DNA, the CDR3 is TGTGCCAGCAGCTTAGTTATAGAGCATACGAACACTGAAGCTTTCTTT.